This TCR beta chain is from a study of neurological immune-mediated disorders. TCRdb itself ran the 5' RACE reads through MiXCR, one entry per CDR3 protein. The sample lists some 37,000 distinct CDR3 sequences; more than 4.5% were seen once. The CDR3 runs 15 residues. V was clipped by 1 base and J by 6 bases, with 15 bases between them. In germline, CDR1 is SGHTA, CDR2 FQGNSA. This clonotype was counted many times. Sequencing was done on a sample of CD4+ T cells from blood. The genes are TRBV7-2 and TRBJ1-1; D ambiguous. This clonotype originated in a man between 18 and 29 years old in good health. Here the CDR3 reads CASSLEGFGVSEAFF. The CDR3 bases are TGTGCCAGCAGCTTAGAGGGATTTGGAGTCTCTGAAGCTTTCTTT.